The subject of this entry is one T cell receptor beta chain. The sample is drawn from a study of blood T cell repertoires in COVID-19. About the research overall: COVID-19 samples from acute and convalescent phases originated in the United States, Italy and Spain. Nucleic acid was either cDNA or gDNA, and it came from T cells, B-cell-depleted T cells, or PBMCs.

Original data processing: Amplification from reference gene primers served as the basis for estimated nucleated cell counts. The protocol was immunoSEQ multiplex PCR, while the TCRdb copy is restricted to in-frame clones and leaves out a portion. Clonal size and the V and J genes are those of that table, whereas D and trimming came from the DNA. Of over 200,000 clones in the sample, about 90% were seen once. The sample consisted of peripheral blood. The sequence came from an older woman with acute or convalescent COVID-19.

CDR3 DNA sequence: TGCGCCAGCAGCTTGCCCGCGTTAGGGGCAGATACGCAGTATTTT. Encoded protein: CASSLPALGADTQYF. The V gene is TRBV5-1, the J gene TRBJ2-3, with a possible D match to TRBD1 (5 bases). V was cut by 1 base and J by 4 bases, with 13 bases left in between. The germline V gene has CDR1 SGHRS and CDR2 YFSETQ. The CDR3 consists of 15 residues.